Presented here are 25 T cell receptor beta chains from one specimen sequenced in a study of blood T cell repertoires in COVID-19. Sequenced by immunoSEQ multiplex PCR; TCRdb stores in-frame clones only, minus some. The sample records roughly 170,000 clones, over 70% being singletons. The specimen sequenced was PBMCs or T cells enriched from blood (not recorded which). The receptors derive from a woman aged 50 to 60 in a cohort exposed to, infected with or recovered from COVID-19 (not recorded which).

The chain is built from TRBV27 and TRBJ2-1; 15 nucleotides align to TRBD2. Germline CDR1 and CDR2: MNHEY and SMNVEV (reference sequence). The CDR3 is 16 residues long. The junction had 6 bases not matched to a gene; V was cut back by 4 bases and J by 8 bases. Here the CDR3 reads CASSYSGLAGGDEQFF. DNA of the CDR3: TGTGCCAGCAGTTATTCGGGACTAGCGGGGGGCGATGAGCAGTTCTTC.

Written as DNA, the CDR3 is TGTGCCAGCAGCTCCGGGGGGAACACCGGGGAGCTGTTTTTT. Protein product: CASSSGGNTGELFF. The chain employs TRBV7-3 and TRBJ2-2, with D possibly TRBD2 on 6 matching bases. Germline V gives CDR1 SGHTA, CDR2 FQGTGA. The CDR3 has 14 amino acids. Trimming removed 4 bases from V and 1 base from J, with 7 bases in between.

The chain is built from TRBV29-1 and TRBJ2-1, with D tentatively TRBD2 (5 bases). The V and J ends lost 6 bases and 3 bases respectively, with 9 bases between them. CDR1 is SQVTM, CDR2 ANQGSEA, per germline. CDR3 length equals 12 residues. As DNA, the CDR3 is TGCAGCGTCCTGGACTTCTACAATGAGCAGTTCTTC. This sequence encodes CSVLDFYNEQFF.

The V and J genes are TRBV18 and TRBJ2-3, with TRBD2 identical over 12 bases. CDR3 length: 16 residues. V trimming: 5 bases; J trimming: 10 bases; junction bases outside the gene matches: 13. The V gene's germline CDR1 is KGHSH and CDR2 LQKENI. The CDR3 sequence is CASSKGTSGQPGAQYF. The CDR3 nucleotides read TGTGCCAGCTCAAAGGGGACTAGCGGGCAGCCCGGGGCGCAGTATTTT.

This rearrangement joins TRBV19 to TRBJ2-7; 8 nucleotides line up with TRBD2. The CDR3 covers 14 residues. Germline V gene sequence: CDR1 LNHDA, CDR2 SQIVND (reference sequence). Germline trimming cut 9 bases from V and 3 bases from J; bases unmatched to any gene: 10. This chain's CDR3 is CASRDLAGNYEQYF. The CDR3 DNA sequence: TGTGCCAGCCGGGATTTAGCGGGGAACTACGAGCAGTACTTC.

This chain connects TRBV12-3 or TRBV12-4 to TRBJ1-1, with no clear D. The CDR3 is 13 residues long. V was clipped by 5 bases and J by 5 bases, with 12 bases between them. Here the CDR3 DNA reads TGTGCCAGCAGTCCCGAGGGATTGACTGAAGCTTTCTTT. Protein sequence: CASSPEGLTEAFF.

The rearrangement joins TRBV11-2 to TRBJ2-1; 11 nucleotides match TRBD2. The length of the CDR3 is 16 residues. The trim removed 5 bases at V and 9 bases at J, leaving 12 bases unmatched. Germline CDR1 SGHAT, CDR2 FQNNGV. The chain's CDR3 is CASSAQLAGAGGEQFF. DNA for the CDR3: TGTGCCAGCAGCGCCCAACTAGCGGGGGCCGGGGGTGAGCAGTTCTTC.

DNA of the CDR3: TGCGCCAGCAGCCCCAGGACAGGGTCTGGGGCCAACGTCCTGACTTTC. Its protein product is CASSPRTGSGANVLTF. This chain connects TRBV5-1 to TRBJ2-6; 8 nucleotides line up with TRBD1. V dropped 4 bases and J dropped 1; count of bases not matched to a gene: 4. Germline lookup yields CDR1 SGHRS and CDR2 YFSETQ. This CDR3 contains 16 residues.

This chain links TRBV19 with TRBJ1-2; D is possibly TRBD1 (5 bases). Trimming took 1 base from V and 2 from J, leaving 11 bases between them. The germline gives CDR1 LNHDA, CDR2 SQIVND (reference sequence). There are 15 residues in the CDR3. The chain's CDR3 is CASSIGGAGNYGYTF. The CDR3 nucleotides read TGTGCCAGTAGTATAGGGGGCGCAGGCAACTATGGCTACACCTTC.

The CDR3 region has the DNA TGTGCGGGGGGGACCAGGGGTTCACCCCTCCACTTT. Amino acid sequence: CAGGTRGSPLHF. The V and J genes are TRBV7-2 and TRBJ1-6; possibly TRBD1 for D (6 bases). Germline V gene lookup returns CDR1 SGHTA and CDR2 FQGNSA. CDR3 length equals 12 residues.

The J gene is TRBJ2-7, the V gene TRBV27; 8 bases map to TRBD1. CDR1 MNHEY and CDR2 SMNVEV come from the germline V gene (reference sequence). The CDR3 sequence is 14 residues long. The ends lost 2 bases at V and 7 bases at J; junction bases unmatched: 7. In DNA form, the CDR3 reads TGTGCCAGCAGTTTACAGGGGGCCAAGGAGGAGCAGTACTTC. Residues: CASSLQGAKEEQYF.

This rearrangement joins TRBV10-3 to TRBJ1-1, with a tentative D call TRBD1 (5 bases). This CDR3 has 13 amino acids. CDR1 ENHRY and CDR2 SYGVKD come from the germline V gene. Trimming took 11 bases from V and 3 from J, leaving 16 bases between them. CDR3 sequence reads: CASALGDYTEAFF. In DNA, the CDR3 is TGTGCCTCCGCCTTGGGGGACTACACTGAAGCTTTCTTT.

The CDR3 bases are TGCGCCAGCAGCCAAGATCGAGGGATCTCCTACGAGCAGTACTTC. Its protein product is CASSQDRGISYEQYF. The chain is built from TRBV4-1 and TRBJ2-7, with a tentative D call TRBD2 (5 bases). The CDR3 has 15 residues. With 0 bases removed from V and 0 bases from J, the gap between germline ends came to 9 bases. CDR1 is MGHRA, CDR2 YSYEKL, per germline.

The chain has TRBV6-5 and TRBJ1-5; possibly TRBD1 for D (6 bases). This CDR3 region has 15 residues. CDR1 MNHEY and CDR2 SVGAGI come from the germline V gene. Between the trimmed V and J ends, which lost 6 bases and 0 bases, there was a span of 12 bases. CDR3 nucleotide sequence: TGTGCCAGCAGGCCCACAGGGAATAGCAATCAGCCCCAGCATTTT. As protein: CASRPTGNSNQPQHF.

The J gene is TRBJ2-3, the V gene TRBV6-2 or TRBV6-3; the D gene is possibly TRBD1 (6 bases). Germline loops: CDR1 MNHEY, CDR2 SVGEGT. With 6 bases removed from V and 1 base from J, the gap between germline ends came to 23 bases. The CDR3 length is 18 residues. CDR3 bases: TGTGCCAGCAGCTCTACCAGACCAGGGGCTGAGGGCACAGATACGCAGTATTTT. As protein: CASSSTRPGAEGTDTQYF.

The CDR3 nucleotides read TGTGCCAGCAGCTTGTATAGCGGTTCCTACAATGAGCAGTTCTTC. It specifies CASSLYSGSYNEQFF. This chain links TRBV5-8 with TRBJ2-1; a possible D gene is TRBD2 (6 bases). The CDR3 extends over 15 amino acids. Germline V gene data show CDR1 as SGHTS and CDR2 as YDEGEE. V lost 1 base to trimming and J lost 1 base, with 9 bases between them.

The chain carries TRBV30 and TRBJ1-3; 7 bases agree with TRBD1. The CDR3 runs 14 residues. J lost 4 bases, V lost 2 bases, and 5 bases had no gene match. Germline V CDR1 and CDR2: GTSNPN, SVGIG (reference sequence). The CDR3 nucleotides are TGTGCCTGGAGTATAGGGGGCCAGGGAAACACCATATATTTT. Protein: CAWSIGGQGNTIYF. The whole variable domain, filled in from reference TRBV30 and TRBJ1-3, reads SQTIHQWPATLVQPVGSPLSLECTVEGTSNPNLYWYRQAAGRGLQLLFYSVGIGQISSEVPQNLSASRPQDRQFILSSKKLLLSDSGFYLCAWSIGGQGNTIYFGEGSWLTVV.

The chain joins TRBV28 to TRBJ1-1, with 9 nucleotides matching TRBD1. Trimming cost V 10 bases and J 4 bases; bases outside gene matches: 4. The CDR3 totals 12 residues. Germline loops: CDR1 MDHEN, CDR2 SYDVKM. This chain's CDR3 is CATTTGGTEAFF. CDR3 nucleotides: TGTGCCACGACGACAGGGGGCACTGAAGCTTTCTTT.

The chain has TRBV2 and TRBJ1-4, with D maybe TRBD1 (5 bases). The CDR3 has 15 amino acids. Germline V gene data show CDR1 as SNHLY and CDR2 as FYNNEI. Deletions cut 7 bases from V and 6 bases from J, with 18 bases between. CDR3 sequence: CASTQDGGRDEKLFF. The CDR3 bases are TGTGCCAGCACTCAAGACGGGGGTAGGGATGAAAAACTGTTTTTT. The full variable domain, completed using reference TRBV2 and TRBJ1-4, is EPEVTQTPSHQVTQMGQEVILRCVPISNHLYFYWYRQILGQKVEFLVSFYNNEISEKSEIFDDQFSVERPDGSNFTLKIRSTKLEDSAMYFCASTQDGGRDEKLFFGSGTQLSVL.

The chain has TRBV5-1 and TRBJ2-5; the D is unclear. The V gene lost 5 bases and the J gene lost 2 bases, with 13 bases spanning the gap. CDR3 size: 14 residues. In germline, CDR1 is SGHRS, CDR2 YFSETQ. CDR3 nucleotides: TGCGCCAGCAGTAACCTAGACGGACAAGAGACCCAGTACTTC. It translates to CASSNLDGQETQYF.

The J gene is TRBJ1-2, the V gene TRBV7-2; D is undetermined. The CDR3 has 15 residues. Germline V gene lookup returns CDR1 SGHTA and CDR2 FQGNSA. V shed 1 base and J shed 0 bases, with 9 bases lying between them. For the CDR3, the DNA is TGTGCCAGCAGCTTAGAACCGGAGCCTAACTATGGCTACACCTTC. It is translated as CASSLEPEPNYGYTF.

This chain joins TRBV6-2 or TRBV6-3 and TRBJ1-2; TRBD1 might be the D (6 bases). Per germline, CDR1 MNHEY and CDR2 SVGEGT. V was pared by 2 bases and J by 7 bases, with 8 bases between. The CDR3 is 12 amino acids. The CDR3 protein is CASSYGGGGYTF. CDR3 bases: TGTGCCAGCAGTTACGGGGGCGGTGGCTACACCTTC.

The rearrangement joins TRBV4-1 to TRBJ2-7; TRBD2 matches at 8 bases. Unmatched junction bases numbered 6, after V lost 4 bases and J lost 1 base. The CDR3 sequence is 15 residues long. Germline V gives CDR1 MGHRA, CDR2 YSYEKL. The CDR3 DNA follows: TGCGCCAGCAGCCCCAGCCCGGGGGGGTCCTACGAGCAGTACTTC. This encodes CASSPSPGGSYEQYF.

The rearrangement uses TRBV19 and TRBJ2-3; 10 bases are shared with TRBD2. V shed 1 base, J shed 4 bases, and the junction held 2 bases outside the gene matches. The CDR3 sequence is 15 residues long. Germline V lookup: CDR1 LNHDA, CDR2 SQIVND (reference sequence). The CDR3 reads CASSIASGSSDTQYF. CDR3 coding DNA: TGTGCCAGTAGTATAGCTAGCGGGAGTTCAGATACGCAGTATTTT. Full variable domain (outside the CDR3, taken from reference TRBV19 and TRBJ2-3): DGGITQSPKYLFRKEGQNVTLSCEQNLNHDAMYWYRQDPGQGLRLIYYSQIVNDFQKGDIAEGYSVSREKKESFPLTVTSAQKNPTAFYLCASSIASGSSDTQYFGPGTRLTVL.

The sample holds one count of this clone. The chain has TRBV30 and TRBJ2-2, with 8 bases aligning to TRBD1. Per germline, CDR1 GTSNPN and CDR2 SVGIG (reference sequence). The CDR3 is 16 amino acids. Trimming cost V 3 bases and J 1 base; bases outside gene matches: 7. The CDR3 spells CAWRETGTGNTGELFF. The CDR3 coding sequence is TGTGCCTGGAGAGAAACCGGGACAGGGAACACCGGGGAGCTGTTTTTT.